The 20 T cell receptor beta chains given below trace back to one sample, sequenced in a study of cytomegalovirus exposure and HLA in healthy donors (TCRdb year 2017). The library was prepared using the immunoSEQ multiplex PCR assay. A mixture of 60 forward primers for TCR Vbeta segments and 13 reverse primers for TCR Jbeta segments was used in the multiplex PCR. What TCRdb holds here is the immuneACCESS table cut down to in-frame rearrangements. Part of the clones is not present; checked against another copy, under half of the missing clones reflect an unresolved V gene, and the others are unexplained. The sample records approximately 50,000 clones, around 82% of which are singletons. The top ten clones comprise more than 6.5% of the sample. Sequencing was carried out using PBMCs. The source is a man aged 25 to 40 in good health and CMV-seropositive.

The V gene is TRBV12-2, the J gene TRBJ2-3; TRBD2, the table's D call, lacks a check against the DNA. TRBV12-2 is described as a pseudogene. The CDR3 runs 17 residues. DNA of the CDR3: TGTGCAAGTCGTCCTTATAGGGGGGGAGATAGCACAGATACGCAGTATTTT. Protein product: CASRPYRGGDSTDTQYF.

The chain is built from TRBV11-2 and TRBJ1-5; TRBD1 is a possible D gene (5 bases). This CDR3 has 15 amino acids. Germline values: CDR1 SGHAT, CDR2 FQNNGV. Trimming left V 5 bases short and J 1 base short, with 12 bases between. In DNA form, the CDR3 reads TGTGCCAGCAGCCAGTCCGGGGGAAGCAATCAGCCCCAGCATTTT. The encoded protein is CASSQSGGSNQPQHF.

This chain connects TRBV7-9 to TRBJ1-3, with a tentative D call TRBD1 (6 bases). The CDR3 loop spans 16 amino acids. Germline CDR1 and CDR2: SEHNR and FQNEAQ (reference sequence). The germline V and J ends were trimmed by 5 bases and 0 bases, with 14 bases remaining between them. The CDR3 nucleotides read TGTGCCAGCAGCCCCGGACAGCCTTCCTCTGGAAACACCATATATTTT. Translating it yields CASSPGQPSSGNTIYF.

The CDR3 sequence is CASSSSSSNSYNSPLHF. CDR3 bases: TGCGCCAGCAGCTCTTCCTCTAGCAACTCCTATAATTCACCCCTCCACTTT. J is TRBJ1-6 and V is TRBV5-1, with D unclear. The CDR3 runs to 17 residues. The germline V gene has CDR1 SGHRS and CDR2 YFSETQ. V was pared by 3 bases and J by 0 bases, with 13 bases between.

J is TRBJ1-2 and V is TRBV10-3, with 7 bases aligning to TRBD1. The CDR3 contains 17 residues. Per germline, CDR1 ENHRY and CDR2 SYGVKD. V trimming: 4 bases; J trimming: 4 bases; junction bases outside the gene matches: 15. The CDR3 loop reads CAISAEAGGRLSYGYTF. Written as DNA, the CDR3 is TGTGCCATCAGTGCAGAGGCAGGGGGACGTCTGAGCTATGGCTACACCTTC.

The chain uses TRBV6-5 and TRBJ1-2; TRBD1 matches 7 bases. The trim removed 0 bases at V and 5 bases at J, leaving 3 bases unmatched. CDR1 MNHEY and CDR2 SVGAGI come from the germline V gene. The CDR3 runs 14 residues. CDR3 bases: TGTGCCAGCAGTTACTCGGACAGGCCATATGGCTACACCTTC. Encoded protein: CASSYSDRPYGYTF.

This clone turned up a few times. This chain joins TRBV7-9 and TRBJ1-5; D is possibly TRBD1 (5 bases). Germline values: CDR1 SEHNR, CDR2 FQNEAQ (reference sequence). This CDR3 is 14 amino acids long. V was pared by 0 bases and J by 8 bases, with 11 bases between. The CDR3 spells CASSLAGQSKPQHF. DNA for the CDR3: TGTGCCAGCAGCTTAGCGGGGCAGAGCAAGCCCCAGCATTTT.

This chain joins TRBV2 and TRBJ2-3; 7 bases align to TRBD1. The CDR3 runs to 15 residues. Germline CDR1 and CDR2: SNHLY and FYNNEI. V lost 5 bases to trimming and J lost 1 base; unmatched junction nucleotides: 6. As DNA, the CDR3 is TGTGCCAGCAGTCGACAGGGTATTGGCACAGATACGCAGTATTTT. The encoded protein is CASSRQGIGTDTQYF.

The chain is built from TRBV6-4 and TRBJ2-1, with D perhaps matching TRBD2 (6 bases). V was clipped by 4 bases and J by 4 bases, with 11 bases between them. CDR3 length equals 14 residues. The germline V gene has CDR1 MRHNA and CDR2 SNTAGT. CDR3 nucleotide sequence: TGTGCCAGCAGTGGCGGGGAGTCATACAATGAGCAGTTCTTC. This codes for CASSGGESYNEQFF.

V is TRBV7-9 and J is TRBJ1-6, with D hard to call. Trimming took off 4 bases at V and 7 bases at J, with 11 bases between the two ends. The CDR3 is 14 residues long. Germline V lookup: CDR1 SEHNR, CDR2 FQNEAQ (reference sequence). CDR3 residues: CASSYRDTNSPLHF. DNA for the CDR3: TGTGCCAGCAGCTACCGGGATACCAATTCACCCCTCCACTTT.

The CDR3 region is CAWAQGLNTEAFF. DNA for the CDR3: TGTGCCTGGGCCCAGGGACTCAACACTGAAGCTTTCTTT. The chain has TRBV30 and TRBJ1-1; TRBD1 is a possible D gene (5 bases). Germline V lookup: CDR1 GTSNPN, CDR2 SVGIG (reference sequence). With 5 bases removed from V and 2 bases from J, the gap between germline ends came to 12 bases. CDR3 size: 13 residues.

The chain recombines TRBV5-5 with TRBJ2-1; D perhaps matches TRBD1 (5 bases). Germline V gene data show CDR1 as SGHKS and CDR2 as YYEKEE (reference sequence). This CDR3 comprises 14 residues. Trimming left V 3 bases short and J 0 bases short, with 7 bases between. The DNA of the CDR3 is TGTGCCAGCAGCTCCAGGGCCTCCTACAATGAGCAGTTCTTC. This sequence encodes CASSSRASYNEQFF.

The chain links TRBV28 to TRBJ2-4, with D tentatively TRBD2 (6 bases). There are 15 residues in the CDR3. The germline V and J ends were trimmed by 2 bases and 7 bases, with 15 bases remaining between them. Germline V gene data show CDR1 as MDHEN and CDR2 as SYDVKM. CDR3 sequence (DNA): TGTGCCAGCAGTTTAGCACCCTTTGGAGGGAACATTCAGTACTTC. It translates to CASSLAPFGGNIQYF.

This chain joins TRBV2 and TRBJ2-7; D is possibly TRBD1 (6 bases). V lost 5 bases and J lost 3, with 17 bases in between. CDR3 length equals 15 residues. Germline V gene data show CDR1 as SNHLY and CDR2 as FYNNEI. This chain's CDR3 is CASSPTSGTSYEQYF. The CDR3 bases are TGTGCCAGCAGTCCAACGTCCGGGACAAGCTACGAGCAGTACTTC.

This chain connects TRBV13 to TRBJ2-7, with 7 bases that match TRBD1. Germline values: CDR1 PRHDT, CDR2 FYEKMQ (reference sequence). This CDR3 is built from 14 residues. J lost 7 bases, V lost 5 bases, and 11 bases had no gene match. The CDR3 loop is CASSQSRQGWEQYF. In DNA form, the CDR3 reads TGTGCCAGCAGCCAGAGCAGACAGGGTTGGGAGCAGTACTTC.

This chain connects TRBV5-1 to TRBJ2-1, with 9 nucleotides matching TRBD1. This CDR3 region has 17 residues. Germline V gene data show CDR1 as SGHRS and CDR2 as YFSETQ. Germline trimming cut 3 bases from V and 4 bases from J; bases unmatched to any gene: 11. Written as DNA, the CDR3 is TGCGCCAGCAGCTCCCAACCCGCCGGGACAGGGTACAATGAGCAGTTCTTC. As protein: CASSSQPAGTGYNEQFF.

This chain uses TRBV19 with TRBJ1-3; D may be TRBD1 (6 bases). From germline, CDR1 is LNHDA and CDR2 SQIVND (reference sequence). The CDR3 covers 14 residues. Trimming took off 4 bases at V and 0 bases at J, with 7 bases between the two ends. The CDR3: CASSTGVSGNTIYF. For the CDR3, the DNA is TGTGCCAGTAGTACAGGGGTCTCTGGAAACACCATATATTTT.

For this clone: The junction departs from germline at one end; a sequencing error may be responsible. The rearrangement uses TRBV6-5 and TRBJ2-2; D perhaps matches TRBD2 (6 bases). This CDR3 spans 12 amino acids. Germline V gene data show CDR1 as MNHEY and CDR2 as SVGAGI. The CDR3 DNA sequence: TGTGCCAGCAGTCGCAAGGGCGGGGAGCTGTTTTTC. Its protein is CASSRKGGELFF.

This sequence joins TRBV5-1 and TRBJ1-6; 7 nucleotides match TRBD1. In germline, CDR1 is SGHRS, CDR2 YFSETQ. This CDR3 is built from 17 residues. J gave up 0 bases and V 0 bases, and 3 bases lay outside the gene matches. CDR3 in DNA: TGCGCCAGCAGCTTGGGGGGGGACAGCTCCTATAATTCACCCCTCCACTTT. Translated: CASSLGGDSSYNSPLHF.

The rearrangement joins TRBV7-2 to TRBJ2-3; D is possibly TRBD2 (6 bases). CDR3 length: 14 amino acids. CDR1 SGHTA and CDR2 FQGNSA come from the germline V gene. Trimming left V 3 bases short and J 1 base short, with 8 bases between. The CDR3 sequence: CASSLVAGTDTQYF. The CDR3 DNA is TGTGCCAGCAGCTTGGTAGCGGGCACAGATACGCAGTATTTT.